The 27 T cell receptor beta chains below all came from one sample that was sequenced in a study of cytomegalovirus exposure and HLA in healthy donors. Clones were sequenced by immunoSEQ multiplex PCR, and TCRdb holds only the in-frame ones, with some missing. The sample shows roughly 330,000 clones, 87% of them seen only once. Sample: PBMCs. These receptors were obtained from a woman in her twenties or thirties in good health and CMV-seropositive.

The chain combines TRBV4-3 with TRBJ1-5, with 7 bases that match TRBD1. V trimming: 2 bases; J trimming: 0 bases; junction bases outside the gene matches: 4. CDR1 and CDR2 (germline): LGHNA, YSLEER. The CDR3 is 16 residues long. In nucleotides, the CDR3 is TGCGCCAGCAGCCAACCTACAGGGGATAGCAATCAGCCCCAGCATTTT. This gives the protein CASSQPTGDSNQPQHF.

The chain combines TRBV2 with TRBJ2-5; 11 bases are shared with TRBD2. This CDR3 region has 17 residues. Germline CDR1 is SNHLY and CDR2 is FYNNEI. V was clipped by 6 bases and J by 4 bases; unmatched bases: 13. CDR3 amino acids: CASSDPTISGRGETQYF. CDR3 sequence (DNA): TGTGCCAGCAGCGATCCAACAATTAGCGGGAGGGGAGAGACCCAGTACTTC.

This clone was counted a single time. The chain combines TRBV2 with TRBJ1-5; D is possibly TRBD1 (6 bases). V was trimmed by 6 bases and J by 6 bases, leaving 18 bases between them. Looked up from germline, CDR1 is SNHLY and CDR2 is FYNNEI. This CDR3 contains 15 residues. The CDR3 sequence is CASSRDNRGGQPQHF. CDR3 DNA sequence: TGTGCCAGCAGCCGGGACAATCGGGGCGGTCAGCCCCAGCATTTT.

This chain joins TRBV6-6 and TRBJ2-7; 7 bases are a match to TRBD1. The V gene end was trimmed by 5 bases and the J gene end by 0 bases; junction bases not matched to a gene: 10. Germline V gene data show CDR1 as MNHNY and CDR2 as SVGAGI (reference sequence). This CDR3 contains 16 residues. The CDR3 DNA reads TGTGCCAGCAGTAACGCCGGACAGGCTAGCTCCTACGAGCAGTACTTC. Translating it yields CASSNAGQASSYEQYF.

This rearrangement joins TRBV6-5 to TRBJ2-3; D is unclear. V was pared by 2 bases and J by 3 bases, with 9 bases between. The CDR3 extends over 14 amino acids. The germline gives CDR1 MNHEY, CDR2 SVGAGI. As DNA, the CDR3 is TGTGCCAGCAGTTACGATCGATGGACAGATACGCAGTATTTT. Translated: CASSYDRWTDTQYF.

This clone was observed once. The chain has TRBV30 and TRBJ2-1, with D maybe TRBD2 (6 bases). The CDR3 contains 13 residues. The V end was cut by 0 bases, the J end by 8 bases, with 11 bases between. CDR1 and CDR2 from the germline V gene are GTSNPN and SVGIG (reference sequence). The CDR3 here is CAWSVLAWHEQFF. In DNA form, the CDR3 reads TGTGCCTGGAGTGTACTAGCTTGGCATGAGCAGTTCTTC.

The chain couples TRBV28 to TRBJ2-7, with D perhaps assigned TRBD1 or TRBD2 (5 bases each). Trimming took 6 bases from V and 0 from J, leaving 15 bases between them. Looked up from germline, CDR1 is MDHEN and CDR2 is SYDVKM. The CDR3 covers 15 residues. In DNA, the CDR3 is TGTGCCAGCAGCCCCGGGGCCTTAAGCTCCTACGAGCAGTACTTC. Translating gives CASSPGALSSYEQYF.

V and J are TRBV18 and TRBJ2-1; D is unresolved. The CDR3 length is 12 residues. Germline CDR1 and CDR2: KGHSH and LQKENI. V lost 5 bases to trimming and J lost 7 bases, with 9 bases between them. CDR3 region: CASSATSNEQFF. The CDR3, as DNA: TGTGCCAGCTCAGCGACATCGAATGAGCAGTTCTTC.

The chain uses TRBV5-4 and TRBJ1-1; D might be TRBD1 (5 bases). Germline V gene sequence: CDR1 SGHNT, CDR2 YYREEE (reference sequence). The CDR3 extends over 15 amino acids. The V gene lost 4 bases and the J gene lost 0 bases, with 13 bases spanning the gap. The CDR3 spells CASSPDMGLNTEAFF. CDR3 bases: TGTGCCAGCAGCCCTGACATGGGGCTGAACACTGAAGCTTTCTTT.

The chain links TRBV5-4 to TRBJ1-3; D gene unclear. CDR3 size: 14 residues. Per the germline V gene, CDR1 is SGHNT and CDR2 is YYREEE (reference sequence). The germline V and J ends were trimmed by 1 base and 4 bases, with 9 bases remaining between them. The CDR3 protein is CASSLIGSGNTIYF. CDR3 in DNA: TGTGCCAGCAGCTTGATAGGTAGCGGAAACACCATATATTTT.

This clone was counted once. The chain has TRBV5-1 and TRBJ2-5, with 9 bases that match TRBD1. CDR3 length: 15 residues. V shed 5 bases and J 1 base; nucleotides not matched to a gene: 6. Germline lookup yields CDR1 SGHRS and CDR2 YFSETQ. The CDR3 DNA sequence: TGCGCCAGCAGTCTGGACAGGGGCCCCCAAGAGACCCAGTACTTC. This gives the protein CASSLDRGPQETQYF.

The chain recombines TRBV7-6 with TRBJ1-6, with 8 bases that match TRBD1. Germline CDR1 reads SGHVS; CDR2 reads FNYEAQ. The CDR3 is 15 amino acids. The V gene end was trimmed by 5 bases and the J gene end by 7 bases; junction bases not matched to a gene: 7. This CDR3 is CASSPSQGGNSPLHF. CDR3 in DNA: TGTGCCAGCAGCCCATCACAGGGGGGAAATTCACCCCTCCACTTT.

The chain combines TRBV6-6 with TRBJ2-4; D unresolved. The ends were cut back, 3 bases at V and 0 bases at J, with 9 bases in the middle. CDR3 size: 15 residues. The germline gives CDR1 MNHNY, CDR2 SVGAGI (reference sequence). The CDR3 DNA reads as TGTGCCAGCAGTTATATCGGGTTAGCCAAAAACATTCAGTACTTC. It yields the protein CASSYIGLAKNIQYF.

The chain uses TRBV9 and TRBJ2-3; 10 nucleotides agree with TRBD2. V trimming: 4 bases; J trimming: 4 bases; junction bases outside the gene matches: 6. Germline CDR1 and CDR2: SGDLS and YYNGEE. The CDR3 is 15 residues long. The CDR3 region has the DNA TGTGCCAGCAGCTTAAGCGGGAGGGGGGCAGATACGCAGTATTTT. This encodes CASSLSGRGADTQYF.

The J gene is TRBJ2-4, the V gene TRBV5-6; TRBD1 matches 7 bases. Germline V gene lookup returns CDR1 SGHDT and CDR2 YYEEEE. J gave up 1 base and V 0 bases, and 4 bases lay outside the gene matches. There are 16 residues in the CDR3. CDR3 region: CASSLGTGEAKNIQYF. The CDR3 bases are TGTGCCAGCAGCTTGGGAACAGGGGAGGCCAAAAACATTCAGTACTTC. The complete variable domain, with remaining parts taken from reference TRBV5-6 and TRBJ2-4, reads DAGVTQSPTHLIKTRGQQVTLRCSPKSGHDTVSWYQQALGQGPQFIFQYYEEEERQRGNFPDRFSGHQFPNYSSELNVNALLLGDSALYLCASSLGTGEAKNIQYFGAGTRLSVL.

CDR3 region: CASSEGPGGYTF. In DNA form, the CDR3 reads TGTGCCAGCAGTGAAGGCCCGGGCGGCTACACCTTC. This chain connects TRBV25-1 to TRBJ1-2; the D is unclear. In germline, CDR1 is MGHDK, CDR2 SYGVNS. This CDR3 has 12 amino acids. V dropped 2 bases and J dropped 8 bases, with 9 bases sitting between them.

CDR3 sequence reads: CASSPLEGDSTEAFF. DNA of the CDR3: TGTGCCAGCTCACCCCTCGAAGGAGATTCCACTGAAGCTTTCTTT. The chain is built from TRBV18 and TRBJ1-1, with D unresolved. V lost 3 bases and J lost 4, with 15 bases in between. The CDR3 consists of 15 residues. CDR1 is KGHSH, CDR2 LQKENI, per germline.

The CDR3 loop is CASSLVQGLTYEQYF. For the CDR3, the DNA is TGTGCCAGCAGCTTAGTACAGGGGCTTACTTACGAGCAGTACTTC. V usage is TRBV28 and J usage is TRBJ2-7, with TRBD1 matching 7 bases. Germline CDR1 is MDHEN and CDR2 is SYDVKM. The CDR3 spans 15 residues. Trimming removed 6 bases from V and 4 bases from J; junction bases left unmatched: 12.

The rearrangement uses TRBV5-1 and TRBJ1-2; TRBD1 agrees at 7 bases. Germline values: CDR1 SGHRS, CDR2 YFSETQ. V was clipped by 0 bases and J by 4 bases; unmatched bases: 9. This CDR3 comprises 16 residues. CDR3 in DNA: TGCGCCAGCAGCTTGGAGACAGGGAGAGTTATCTATGGCTACACCTTC. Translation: CASSLETGRVIYGYTF.

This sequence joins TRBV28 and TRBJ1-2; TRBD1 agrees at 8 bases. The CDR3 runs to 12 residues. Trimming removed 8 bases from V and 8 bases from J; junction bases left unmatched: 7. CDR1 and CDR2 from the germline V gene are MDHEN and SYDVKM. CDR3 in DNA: TGTGCCAGCGATCAGGGGGCGGTCGGCTACACCTTC. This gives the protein CASDQGAVGYTF.

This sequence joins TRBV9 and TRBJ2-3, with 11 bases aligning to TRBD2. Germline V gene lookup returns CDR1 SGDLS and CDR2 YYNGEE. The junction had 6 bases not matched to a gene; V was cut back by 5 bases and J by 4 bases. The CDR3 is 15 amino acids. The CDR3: CASSLSGRAPDTQYF. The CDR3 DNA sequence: TGTGCCAGCAGTCTTAGCGGGAGGGCCCCAGATACGCAGTATTTT.

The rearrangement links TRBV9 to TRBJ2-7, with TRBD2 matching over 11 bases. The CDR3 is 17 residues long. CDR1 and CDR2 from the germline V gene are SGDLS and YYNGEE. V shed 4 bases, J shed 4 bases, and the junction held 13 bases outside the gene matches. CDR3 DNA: TGTGCCAGCAGCCTCTCCCGGGAGGGGACTAGCGGTTACGAGCAGTACTTC. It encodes CASSLSREGTSGYEQYF.

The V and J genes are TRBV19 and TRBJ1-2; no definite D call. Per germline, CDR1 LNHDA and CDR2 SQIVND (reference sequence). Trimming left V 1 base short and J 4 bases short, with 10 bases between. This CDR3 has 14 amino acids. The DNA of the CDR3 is TGTGCCAGTAGTATAGTTCAAGACTCCTATGGCTACACCTTC. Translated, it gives CASSIVQDSYGYTF.

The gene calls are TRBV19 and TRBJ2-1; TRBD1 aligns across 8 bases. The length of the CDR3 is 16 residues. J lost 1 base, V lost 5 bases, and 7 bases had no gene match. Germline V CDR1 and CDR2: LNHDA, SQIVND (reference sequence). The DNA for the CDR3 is TGTGCCAGTAGTCGAGACAGGGGTGTGTCCTACAATGAGCAGTTCTTC. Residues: CASSRDRGVSYNEQFF. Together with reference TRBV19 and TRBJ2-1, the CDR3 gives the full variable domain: DGGITQSPKYLFRKEGQNVTLSCEQNLNHDAMYWYRQDPGQGLRLIYYSQIVNDFQKGDIAEGYSVSREKKESFPLTVTSAQKNPTAFYLCASSRDRGVSYNEQFFGPGTRLTVL.

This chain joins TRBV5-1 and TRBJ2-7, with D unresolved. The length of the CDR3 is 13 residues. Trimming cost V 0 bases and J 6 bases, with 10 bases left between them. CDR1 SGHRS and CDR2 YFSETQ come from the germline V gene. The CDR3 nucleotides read TGCGCCAGCAGCTTGGCCACGGGCTTCGAGCAGTACTTC. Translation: CASSLATGFEQYF.

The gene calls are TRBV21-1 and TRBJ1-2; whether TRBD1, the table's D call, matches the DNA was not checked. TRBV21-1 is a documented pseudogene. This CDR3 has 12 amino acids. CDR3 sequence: CASRIGGRGYTF. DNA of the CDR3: TGTGCCAGCAGGATAGGGGGTCGGGGCTACACCTTC.

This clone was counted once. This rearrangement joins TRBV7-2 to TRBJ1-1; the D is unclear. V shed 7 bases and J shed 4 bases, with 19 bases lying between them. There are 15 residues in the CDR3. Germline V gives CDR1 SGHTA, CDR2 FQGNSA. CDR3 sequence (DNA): TGTGCCAGCACCGCTATCGGAGGACGGCTCACTGAAGCTTTCTTT. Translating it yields CASTAIGGRLTEAFF.